What follows are 28 T cell receptor beta chains derived from one specimen sequenced in a study of T cell responses to AZD1222 COVID-19 vaccine. Measured with immunoSEQ multiplex PCR; TCRdb has only the in-frame clones, and not every one. The data contain 120,000 to 150,000 clones, about 93% of them singletons. Here the sequenced sample was peripheral blood, taken on day 0 of MenACWY control vaccination. These receptors were obtained from an adult in good health.

Remarks on this clone: Its ends do not fully match the called genes, so a read error is possible. The rearrangement uses TRBV2 and TRBJ2-4, with TRBD2 as a possible D gene (5 bases). The CDR3 loop spans 14 amino acids. Germline CDR1 is SNHLY and CDR2 is FYNNEI. The CDR3 here is CASSEAGAQNIQYF. The DNA of the CDR3 is TGTGCCAGCAGTGAAGCGGGAGCCCAAAACATTCAGTACTTC.

The J gene is TRBJ2-5, the V gene TRBV27; 7 bases align to TRBD1. Germline assignment: CDR1 MNHEY and CDR2 SMNVEV (reference sequence). There are 14 residues in the CDR3. The V segment lost 2 bases and the J segment 2 bases; nucleotides outside the gene matches: 2. This CDR3 reads CASSLTGEQETQYF. The CDR3 bases are TGTGCCAGCAGTTTAACAGGGGAACAAGAGACCCAGTACTTC.

The chain links TRBV19 to TRBJ1-2; D not certain. The CDR3 runs to 11 residues. Between the trimmed V and J ends, which lost 5 bases and 5 bases, there was a span of 6 bases. Germline V gene lookup returns CDR1 LNHDA and CDR2 SQIVND (reference sequence). The CDR3 DNA reads as TGTGCCAGTAGTCCGGGGTATGGCTACACCTTC. It yields the protein CASSPGYGYTF.

The V call is TRBV7-2, the J call TRBJ1-5; D possibly corresponds to TRBD1 (5 bases). Germline assignment: CDR1 SGHTA and CDR2 FQGNSA. V was cut by 5 bases and J by 5 bases, with 16 bases left in between. This CDR3 has 15 amino acids. The CDR3 loop reads CASSEWRGLDQPQHF. In nucleotides, the CDR3 is TGTGCCAGCAGCGAATGGAGGGGTTTGGATCAGCCCCAGCATTTT.

The chain employs TRBV9 and TRBJ2-7; D not certain. The CDR3 runs 14 residues. Germline V gene data show CDR1 as SGDLS and CDR2 as YYNGEE. Trimming left V 2 bases short and J 3 bases short, with 12 bases between. The CDR3 region has the DNA TGTGCCAGCAGCGTTTGGCAGAGGTACTACGAGCAGTACTTC. Translated, it gives CASSVWQRYYEQYF.

The chain is built from TRBV5-6 and TRBJ2-3; 10 bases agree with TRBD2. This CDR3 region has 13 residues. CDR1 and CDR2 (germline): SGHDT, YYEEEE. V was pared by 8 bases and J by 1 base, with 1 base of the junction left unmatched. CDR3 loop: CASGLAGTDTQYF. CDR3 sequence (DNA): TGTGCCAGTGGACTAGCGGGCACAGATACGCAGTATTTT.

The chain links TRBV9 to TRBJ1-3, with D unresolved. Germline assignment: CDR1 SGDLS and CDR2 YYNGEE. Trimming stripped 0 bases from V and 4 bases from J, with 8 bases between. CDR3 length: 14 amino acids. Here the CDR3 reads CASSVDSLGNTIYF. The CDR3 DNA follows: TGTGCCAGCAGCGTAGACAGTCTCGGAAACACCATATATTTT.

This chain joins TRBV2 and TRBJ1-5, with TRBD1 as a possible D gene (6 bases). V was pared by 2 bases and J by 3 bases, with 29 bases between. There are 21 residues in the CDR3. Per the germline V gene, CDR1 is SNHLY and CDR2 is FYNNEI. The chain's CDR3 is CASSESASLTGFFRYNQPQHF. CDR3 nucleotides: TGTGCCAGCAGTGAAAGCGCTTCCCTGACAGGTTTTTTCAGGTACAATCAGCCCCAGCATTTT. Supplemented by reference TRBV2 and TRBJ1-5, the full variable domain reads EPEVTQTPSHQVTQMGQEVILRCVPISNHLYFYWYRQILGQKVEFLVSFYNNEISEKSEIFDDQFSVERPDGSNFTLKIRSTKLEDSAMYFCASSESASLTGFFRYNQPQHFGDGTRLSIL.

The gene calls are TRBV19 and TRBJ2-1; D gene ambiguous. The germline gives CDR1 LNHDA, CDR2 SQIVND (reference sequence). The CDR3 totals 12 residues. V was clipped by 2 bases and J by 9 bases, with 8 bases between them. The CDR3 is CASSISGGEQFF. In DNA form, the CDR3 reads TGTGCCAGTAGTATATCCGGCGGTGAGCAGTTCTTC.

This clone has just a few counts. The rearrangement uses TRBV10-3 and TRBJ2-7; D is perhaps TRBD1 (6 bases). The CDR3 loop spans 14 amino acids. Trimming took 1 base from V and 0 from J, leaving 7 bases between them. Germline V gene lookup returns CDR1 ENHRY and CDR2 SYGVKD. CDR3 DNA: TGTGCCATCAGTGAGTACAGGGACTCCTACGAGCAGTACTTC. It is translated as CAISEYRDSYEQYF.

The rearrangement uses TRBV4-1 and TRBJ1-6, with a tentative D call TRBD1 (5 bases). Germline CDR1 and CDR2: MGHRA and YSYEKL. Trimming took off 1 base at V and 7 bases at J, with 11 bases between the two ends. There are 15 residues in the CDR3. The CDR3 reads CASSQGRQSNSPLHF. In nucleotides, the CDR3 is TGCGCCAGCAGCCAAGGGAGACAGTCGAATTCACCCCTCCACTTT.

The CDR3 region is CASSVQAVTGELFF. CDR3 sequence (DNA): TGTGCCAGCAGCGTCCAGGCAGTGACCGGGGAGCTGTTTTTT. The chain has TRBV9 and TRBJ2-2; D ambiguous. The CDR3 runs 14 residues. Trimming took off 2 bases at V and 5 bases at J, with 10 bases between the two ends. The germline V gene has CDR1 SGDLS and CDR2 YYNGEE.

The J gene is TRBJ2-3, the V gene TRBV6-5; TRBD2 is a possible D gene (5 bases). Trimming removed 4 bases from V and 0 bases from J, with 11 bases in between. The CDR3 spans 15 residues. Germline CDR1 reads MNHEY; CDR2 reads SVGAGI. CDR3 protein: CASSSGLGSTDTQYF. Written as DNA, the CDR3 is TGTGCCAGCAGTTCCGGACTGGGCAGCACAGATACGCAGTATTTT.

The chain joins TRBV6-5 to TRBJ2-1; D uncertain. The CDR3 is made up of 14 amino acids. V lost 2 bases to trimming and J lost 4 bases, with 9 bases between them. Germline V lookup: CDR1 MNHEY, CDR2 SVGAGI. The CDR3 reads CASSYDSAYNEQFF. CDR3 DNA: TGTGCCAGCAGTTACGACTCAGCATACAATGAGCAGTTCTTC.

This chain joins TRBV21-1 and TRBJ1-1; the DNA was not compared with TRBD1, the D call given in the table. TRBV21-1 is given as a pseudogene. The CDR3 is 17 residues long. The chain's CDR3 is CASSKVEGQGKGTEAFF. As DNA, the CDR3 is TGTGCCAGCAGCAAAGTTGAGGGACAGGGAAAAGGAACTGAAGCTTTCTTT.

The V gene is TRBV9, the J gene TRBJ2-5; 9 bases map to TRBD1. The CDR3 sequence is 15 residues long. V shed 4 bases, J shed 5 bases, and the junction held 9 bases outside the gene matches. Germline V lookup: CDR1 SGDLS, CDR2 YYNGEE. The CDR3 loop reads CASSPGQGTWETQYF. CDR3 coding DNA: TGTGCCAGCAGCCCCGGACAGGGGACTTGGGAGACCCAGTACTTC.

The chain has TRBV6-5 and TRBJ1-1, with D uncertain. V gave up 5 bases and J gave up 2 bases, with 12 bases separating them. Looked up from germline, CDR1 is MNHEY and CDR2 is SVGAGI. This CDR3 is built from 14 residues. The CDR3, as DNA: TGTGCCAGCAGTAAGGGCGGCTCAAACACTGAAGCTTTCTTT. Its translation is CASSKGGSNTEAFF.

The gene calls are TRBV12-3 or TRBV12-4 and TRBJ1-5, with D possibly TRBD1 on 5 matching bases. The V end was cut by 5 bases, the J end by 8 bases, with 10 bases between. CDR3 size: 12 residues. This CDR3 reads CASSRGGEPQHF. The CDR3 DNA reads TGTGCCAGCAGTAGGGGTGGAGAGCCCCAGCATTTT.

The chain is built from TRBV9 and TRBJ2-1; D ambiguous. The ends were cut back, 2 bases at V and 3 bases at J, with 6 bases in the middle. Germline V gene sequence: CDR1 SGDLS, CDR2 YYNGEE. The CDR3 extends over 13 amino acids. The CDR3 DNA sequence: TGTGCCAGCAGCGTCAATGTCTACAATGAGCAGTTCTTC. Its translation: CASSVNVYNEQFF.

The chain couples TRBV5-4 to TRBJ2-7; TRBD2 matches 12 bases. Germline values: CDR1 SGHNT, CDR2 YYREEE (reference sequence). V lost 4 bases to trimming and J lost 5 bases; unmatched junction nucleotides: 10. The CDR3 loop spans 16 amino acids. This CDR3 is CASSLPSGGAPDEQYF. The CDR3 bases are TGTGCCAGCAGCCTTCCTAGCGGGGGGGCCCCAGACGAGCAGTACTTC. The whole variable domain, remainder taken from reference TRBV5-4 and TRBJ2-7, is ETGVTQSPTHLIKTRGQQVTLRCSSQSGHNTVSWYQQALGQGPQFIFQYYREEENGRGNFPPRFSGLQFPNYSSELNVNALELDDSALYLCASSLPSGGAPDEQYFGPGTRLTVT.

The rearrangement uses TRBV6-5 and TRBJ2-3; 8 bases agree with TRBD1. The trim removed 4 bases at V and 6 bases at J, leaving 3 bases unmatched. Germline assignment: CDR1 MNHEY and CDR2 SVGAGI. The CDR3 is made up of 13 amino acids. CDR3 protein: CASSWTGLDTQYF. For the CDR3, the DNA is TGTGCCAGCAGTTGGACAGGGCTGGATACGCAGTATTTT.

The DNA of the CDR3 is TGTGCCAGCAGCCGGGTCGCCAACAATCAGCCCCAGCATTTT. Its protein product is CASSRVANNQPQHF. The chain links TRBV7-2 to TRBJ1-5, with D hard to call. This CDR3 has 14 residues. Trimming removed 5 bases at V and 3 bases at J, with 11 bases between. The germline gives CDR1 SGHTA, CDR2 FQGNSA.

V is TRBV18 and J is TRBJ1-1, with D possibly being TRBD1 (5 bases). V lost 7 bases and J 3 bases, leaving 12 bases between the germline ends. CDR1 and CDR2 from the germline V gene are KGHSH and LQKENI. The CDR3 length is 13 residues. CDR3 loop: CASLDTEDTEAFF. Here the CDR3 DNA reads TGTGCCAGCTTGGACACAGAGGACACTGAAGCTTTCTTT.

The chain combines TRBV5-1 with TRBJ2-7; D is unresolved. Trimming removed 4 bases from V and 6 bases from J, with 17 bases in between. This CDR3 region has 14 residues. The germline V gene has CDR1 SGHRS and CDR2 YFSETQ. The CDR3 is CASSPQVSEGEQYF. The CDR3, as DNA: TGCGCCAGCAGCCCCCAAGTATCTGAAGGCGAGCAGTACTTC.

The CDR3, as DNA: TGTGCCAGCAGCACGAACTATGGCTACACCTTC. It yields the protein CASSTNYGYTF. The chain couples TRBV7-9 to TRBJ1-2; unclear D gene. With 5 bases removed from V and 2 bases from J, the gap between germline ends came to 3 bases. Germline V lookup: CDR1 SEHNR, CDR2 FQNEAQ (reference sequence). This CDR3 is built from 11 residues.

The chain recombines TRBV5-1 with TRBJ2-7; D is possibly TRBD1 or TRBD2 (5 bases each). The CDR3 covers 15 residues. Trimming pared 4 bases from V and 2 bases from J, leaving 16 bases between. The V gene's germline CDR1 is SGHRS and CDR2 YFSETQ. The CDR3 region is CASSLPGTQTYEQYF. The CDR3 region has the DNA TGCGCCAGCAGCCTGCCCGGGACGCAAACCTACGAGCAGTACTTC. The entire variable domain, with the rest obtained from reference TRBV5-1 and TRBJ2-7, is as follows: KAGVTQTPRYLIKTRGQQVTLSCSPISGHRSVSWYQQTPGQGLQFLFEYFSETQRNKGNFPGRFSGRQFSNSRSEMNVSTLELGDSALYLCASSLPGTQTYEQYFGPGTRLTVT.

The chain joins TRBV9 to TRBJ2-3; 7 bases match TRBD2. The CDR3 totals 16 residues. V was clipped by 2 bases and J by 4 bases; unmatched bases: 10. Germline V CDR1 and CDR2: SGDLS, YYNGEE. The CDR3 region is CASSVLSSGLADTQYF. In nucleotides, the CDR3 is TGTGCCAGCAGCGTTTTGTCTAGCGGCCTGGCAGATACGCAGTATTTT.

This clone has a single count. J is TRBJ1-5 and V is TRBV7-9, with a tentative D call TRBD1 (5 bases). Germline V gene sequence: CDR1 SEHNR, CDR2 FQNEAQ (reference sequence). V lost 1 base and J 1 base, leaving 8 bases between the germline ends. The CDR3 is 15 residues long. The CDR3: CASSLGAGSNQPQHF. The CDR3 DNA is TGTGCCAGCAGCTTAGGTGCAGGGAGCAATCAGCCCCAGCATTTT.